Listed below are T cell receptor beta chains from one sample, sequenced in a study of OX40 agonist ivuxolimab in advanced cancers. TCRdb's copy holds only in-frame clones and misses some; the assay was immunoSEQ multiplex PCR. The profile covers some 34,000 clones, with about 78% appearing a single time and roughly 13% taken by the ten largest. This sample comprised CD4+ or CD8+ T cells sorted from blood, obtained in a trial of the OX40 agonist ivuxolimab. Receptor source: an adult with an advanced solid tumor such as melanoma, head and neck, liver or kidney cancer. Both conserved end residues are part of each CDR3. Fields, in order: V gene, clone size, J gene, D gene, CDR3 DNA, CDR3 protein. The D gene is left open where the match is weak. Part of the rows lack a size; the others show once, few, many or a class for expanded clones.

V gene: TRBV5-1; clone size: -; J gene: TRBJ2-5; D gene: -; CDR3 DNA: TGCGCCAGCAGCTTACAGGGTTCCGAGACCCAGTACTTC; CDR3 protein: CASSLQGSETQYF
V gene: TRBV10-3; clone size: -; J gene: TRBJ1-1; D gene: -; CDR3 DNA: TGTGCCATCAGAAGGACAGATAGGGACACTGAAGCTTTCTTT; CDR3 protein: CAIRRTDRDTEAFF
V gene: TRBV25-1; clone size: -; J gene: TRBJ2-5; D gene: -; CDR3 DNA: TGTGCCAGCAGTAGGGCAGGAGGGGAGACCCAGTACTTC; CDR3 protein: CASSRAGGETQYF
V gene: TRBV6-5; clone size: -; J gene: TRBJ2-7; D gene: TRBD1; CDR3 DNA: TGTGCCAGCAGTTACTCTGAGACAGGGGGCTTCTACGAGCAGTACTTC; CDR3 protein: CASSYSETGGFYEQYF
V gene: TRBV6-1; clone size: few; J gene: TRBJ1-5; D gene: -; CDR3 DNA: TGTGCCAGCAGTGAAGGACATAATAGCAATCAGCCCCAGCATTTT; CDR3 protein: CASSEGHNSNQPQHF
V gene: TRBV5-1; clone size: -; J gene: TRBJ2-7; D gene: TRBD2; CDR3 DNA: TGCGCCAGCAGCTTTCTCCCCGCTAGCGGGGGGTCTATCTACGAGCAGTACTTC; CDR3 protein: CASSFLPASGGSIYEQYF
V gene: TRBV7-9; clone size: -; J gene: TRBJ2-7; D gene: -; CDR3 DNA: TGTGCCAGCAGCCCTCGGGCGGCGACGGGGGAGCAGTACTTC; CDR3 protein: CASSPRAATGEQYF
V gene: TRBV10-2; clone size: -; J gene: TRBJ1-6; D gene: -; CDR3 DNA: TGCGCCAGCAAAGAGGACTTCTCCTATAATTCACCCCTCCACTTT; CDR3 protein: CASKEDFSYNSPLHF
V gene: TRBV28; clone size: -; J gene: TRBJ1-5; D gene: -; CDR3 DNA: TGTGCCAGCAGTTTAGAAGGGAGTTTCAATCAGCCCCAGCATTTT; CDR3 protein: CASSLEGSFNQPQHF
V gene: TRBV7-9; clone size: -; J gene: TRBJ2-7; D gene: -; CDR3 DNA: TGTGCCAGCAGCTTAAGCTCCTACGAGCAGTACTTC; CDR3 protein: CASSLSSYEQYF
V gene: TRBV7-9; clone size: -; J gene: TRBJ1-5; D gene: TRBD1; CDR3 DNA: TGTGCCAGCAGCTTAGAGACAGGGGTCGGTCAGCCCCAGCATTTT; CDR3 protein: CASSLETGVGQPQHF
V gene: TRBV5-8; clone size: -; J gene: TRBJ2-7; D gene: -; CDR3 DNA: TGTGCCAGCAGCTTCTACCGGGACCGATACGAGCAGTACTTC; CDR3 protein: CASSFYRDRYEQYF
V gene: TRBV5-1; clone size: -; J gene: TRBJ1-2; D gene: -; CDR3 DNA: TGCGCCAGCAGCTCACAGGTATCCTATGGCTACACCTTC; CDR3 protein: CASSSQVSYGYTF
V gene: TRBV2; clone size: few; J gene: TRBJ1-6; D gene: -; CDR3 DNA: TGTGCCAGCAGTAATTCCCCCAGGGGATCACCCCTCCACTTT; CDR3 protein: CASSNSPRGSPLHF
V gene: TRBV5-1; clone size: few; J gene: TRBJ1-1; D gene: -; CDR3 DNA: TGCGCCAGCAGCTTGGGCGGGACTTCCACTGAAGCTTTCTTT; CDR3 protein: CASSLGGTSTEAFF
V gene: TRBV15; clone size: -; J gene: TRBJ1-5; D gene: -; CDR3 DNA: TGTGCCACCAGCAGAGAGGAGGGACATCACCTGGGGGAAAGCAATCAGCCCCAGCATTTT; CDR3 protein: CATSREEGHHLGESNQPQHF
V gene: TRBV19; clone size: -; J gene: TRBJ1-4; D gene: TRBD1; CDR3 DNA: TGTGCCAGTACCCCCTCCCGGACAGGGAGGGAAAAACTGTTTTTT; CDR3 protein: CASTPSRTGREKLFF
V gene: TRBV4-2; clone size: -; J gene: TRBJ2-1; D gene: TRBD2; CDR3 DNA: TGTGCCAGCAGCCAGGGCCCTAGCGGGGGGGCAATTGAGCAGTTCTTC; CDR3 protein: CASSQGPSGGAIEQFF
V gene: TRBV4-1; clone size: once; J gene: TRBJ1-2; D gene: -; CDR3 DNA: TGCGCCAGCAGCCAGGCAGGGAACGGCTACACCTTC; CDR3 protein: CASSQAGNGYTF
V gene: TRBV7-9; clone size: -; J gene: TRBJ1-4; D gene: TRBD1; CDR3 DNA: TGTGCCGGACAGGGAAGTAATGAAAAACTGTTTTTT; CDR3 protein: CAGQGSNEKLFF
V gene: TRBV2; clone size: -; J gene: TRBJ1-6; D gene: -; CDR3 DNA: TGTGCCAGCAGTATGGACGCCTCCTATAATTCACCCCTCCACTTT; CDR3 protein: CASSMDASYNSPLHF
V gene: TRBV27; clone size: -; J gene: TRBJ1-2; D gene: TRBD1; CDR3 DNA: TGTGCCAGCAGTTTAAGGGCAGGGGGCTTCTATGGCTACACCTTC; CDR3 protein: CASSLRAGGFYGYTF
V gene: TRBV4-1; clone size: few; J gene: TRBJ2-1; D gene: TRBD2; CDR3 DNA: TGCGCCAGCAGCCAAGAGGCGGGGGGGAACAATGAGCAGTTCTTC; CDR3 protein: CASSQEAGGNNEQFF
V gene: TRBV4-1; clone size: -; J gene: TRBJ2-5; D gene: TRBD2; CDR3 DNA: TGCGCCAGCAGCCTCGGGGGGGCTTGGGAGACCCAGTACTTC; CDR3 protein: CASSLGGAWETQYF
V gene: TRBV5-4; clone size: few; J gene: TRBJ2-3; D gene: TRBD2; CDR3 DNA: TGTGCCAGCAGCTTGCGGTGGTTGTCTAGCGGGGGCACAGATACGCAGTATTTT; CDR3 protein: CASSLRWLSSGGTDTQYF
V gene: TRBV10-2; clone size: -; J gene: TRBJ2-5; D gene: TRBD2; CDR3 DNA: TGCGCCAGCAGTGTTGGAGCGGGAGGGCCCGAAGAGACCCAGTACTTC; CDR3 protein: CASSVGAGGPEETQYF
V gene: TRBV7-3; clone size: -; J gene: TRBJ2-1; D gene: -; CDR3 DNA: TGTGCCAGCAGCTTACTTGGGTACGAGCAGTTCTTC; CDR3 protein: CASSLLGYEQFF
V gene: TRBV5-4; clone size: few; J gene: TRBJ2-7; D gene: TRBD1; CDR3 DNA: TGTGCCAGCAGTTATAGGACAGGGAATTATTACGAGCAGTACTTC; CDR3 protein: CASSYRTGNYYEQYF
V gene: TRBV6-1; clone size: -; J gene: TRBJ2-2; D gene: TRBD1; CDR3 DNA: TGTGCCAGCAGTCCCAGGACAGGGAGAGGCGGGGAGCTGTTTTTT; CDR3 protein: CASSPRTGRGGELFF
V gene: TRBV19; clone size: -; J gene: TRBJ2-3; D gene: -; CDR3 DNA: TGTGCCAGTAGTCCCCGATACTCCACAGATACGCAGTATTTT; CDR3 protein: CASSPRYSTDTQYF
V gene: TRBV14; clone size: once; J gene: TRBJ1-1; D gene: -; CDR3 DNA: TGTGCCAGCAGCCCCGGACAGTTGAACACTGAAGCTTTCTTT; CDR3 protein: CASSPGQLNTEAFF
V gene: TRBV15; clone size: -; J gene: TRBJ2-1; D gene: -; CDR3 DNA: TGTGCCACCAGCAGAGATCGTGGGAGGAATGAGCAGTTCTTC; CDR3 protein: CATSRDRGRNEQFF
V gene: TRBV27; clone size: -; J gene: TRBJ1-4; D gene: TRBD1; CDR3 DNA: TGTGCCAGCAGTCTCGGGGACAGTCGTGGGGAAAAACTGTTTTTT; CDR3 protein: CASSLGDSRGEKLFF
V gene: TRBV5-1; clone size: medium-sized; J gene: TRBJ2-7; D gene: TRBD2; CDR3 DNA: TGCGCCAGCAGCCCTTGGGGGGAGGGGACCTACGAGCAGTACTTC; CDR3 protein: CASSPWGEGTYEQYF
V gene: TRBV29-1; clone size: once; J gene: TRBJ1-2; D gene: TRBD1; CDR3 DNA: TGCAGCGTTGAAATCGGACAGGGCGGCTATGGCTACACCTTC; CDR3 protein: CSVEIGQGGYGYTF
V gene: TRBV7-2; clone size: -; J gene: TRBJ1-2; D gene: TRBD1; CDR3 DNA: TGTGCCAGCAGCGTTCGGGACAGCTATGGCTACACCTTC; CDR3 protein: CASSVRDSYGYTF
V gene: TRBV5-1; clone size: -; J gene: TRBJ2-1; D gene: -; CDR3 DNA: TGCGCCAGCAGCTCCTTAGCGCCCTCCTACAATGAGCAGTTCTTC; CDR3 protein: CASSSLAPSYNEQFF
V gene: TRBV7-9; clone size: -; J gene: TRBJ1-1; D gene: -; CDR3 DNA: TGTGCCAGCACCTTAGGTAGGAACACTGAAGCTTTCTTT; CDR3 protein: CASTLGRNTEAFF
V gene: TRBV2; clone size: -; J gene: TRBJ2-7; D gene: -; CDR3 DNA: TGTGCCTCCCGTGGGGACAGAAGTCTCGGGGGGGAGCAGTACTTC; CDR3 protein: CASRGDRSLGGEQYF
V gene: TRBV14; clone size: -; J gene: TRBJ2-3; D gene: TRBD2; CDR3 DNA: TGTGCCAGCAGCTCCCATGCGGGGGGGACGCAGTATTTT; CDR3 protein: CASSSHAGGTQYF